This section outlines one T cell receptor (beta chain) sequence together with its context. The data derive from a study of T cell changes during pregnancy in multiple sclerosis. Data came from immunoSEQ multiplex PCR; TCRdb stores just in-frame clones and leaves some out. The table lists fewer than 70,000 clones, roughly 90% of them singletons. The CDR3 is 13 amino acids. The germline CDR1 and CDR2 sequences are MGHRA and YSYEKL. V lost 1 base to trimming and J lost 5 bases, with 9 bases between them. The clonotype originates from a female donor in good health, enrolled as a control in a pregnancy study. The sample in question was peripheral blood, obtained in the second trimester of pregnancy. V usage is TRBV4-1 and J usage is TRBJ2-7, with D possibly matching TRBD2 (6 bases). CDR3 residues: CASSQVGLNEQYF. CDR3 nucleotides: TGCGCCAGCAGCCAAGTGGGACTTAACGAGCAGTACTTC.